One and the same sample provided the 30 T cell receptor beta chains below, sequenced in a study of blood T cell repertoires in COVID-19. Only in-frame clones appear in the TCRdb table, and some are missing; sequencing was by immunoSEQ multiplex PCR. The sample yields under 400,000 clones, 88% seen once. The specimen sequenced was PBMCs or T cells enriched from blood (not recorded which). The receptors were gathered from a woman in her twenties or thirties who had been exposed to COVID-19.

Comments on this clone: Other nucleotide sequences in the sample specify the same CDR3. V gene TRBV29-1 combines with J gene TRBJ1-1; TRBD1 aligns across 7 bases. Germline CDR1 and CDR2: SQVTM and ANQGSEA. The V gene end was trimmed by 4 bases and the J gene end by 2 bases; junction bases not matched to a gene: 4. This CDR3 has 13 amino acids. The CDR3 nucleotides read TGCAGCGTTGGACAGGGAGGTAACACTGAAGCTTTCTTT. This codes for CSVGQGGNTEAFF.

About this clone itself: Different DNA sequences within this sample yield the same CDR3. The chain carries TRBV18 and TRBJ1-3, with D uncertain. CDR3 size: 15 residues. The germline V gene encodes CDR1 KGHSH and CDR2 LQKENI. V lost 2 bases and J 0 bases, leaving 8 bases between the germline ends. The CDR3 sequence is CASSPGPGSGNTIYF. In DNA form, the CDR3 reads TGTGCCAGCTCACCAGGGCCAGGCTCTGGAAACACCATATATTTT.

This clone was detected only once. The J gene is TRBJ2-1, the V gene TRBV15, with 8 bases that match TRBD2. Trimming cost V 5 bases and J 4 bases; bases outside gene matches: 10. Germline CDR1 LNHNV, CDR2 YYDKDF (reference sequence). The CDR3 length is 16 residues. The DNA of the CDR3 is TGTGCCACCAGCCGACTTGCGGGAGGTCTATACAATGAGCAGTTCTTC. Amino acids: CATSRLAGGLYNEQFF. Full variable domain (remainder filled in from reference TRBV15 and TRBJ2-1): DAMVIQNPRYQVTQFGKPVTLSCSQTLNHNVMYWYQQKSSQAPKLLFHYYDKDFNNEADTPDNFQSRRPNTSFCFLDIRSPGLGDTAMYLCATSRLAGGLYNEQFFGPGTRLTVL.

The V gene is TRBV7-3, the J gene TRBJ2-1; the match to TRBD2 covers 14 bases. Germline lookup yields CDR1 SGHTA and CDR2 FQGTGA. There are 18 residues in the CDR3. Unmatched junction bases numbered 11, after V lost 0 bases and J lost 10 bases. The CDR3, as DNA: TGTGCCAGCAGCTTAACGTCCTCCGGACTAGCGGGAGGAGGAGAGCAGTTCTTC. This gives the protein CASSLTSSGLAGGGEQFF.

This clone came up once. The chain employs TRBV18 and TRBJ2-1; no clear D. Germline V gives CDR1 KGHSH, CDR2 LQKENI. V was cut by 3 bases and J by 0 bases, with 9 bases left in between. The CDR3 totals 15 residues. In nucleotides, the CDR3 is TGTGCCAGCTCACCTCCCACGAGCTCCTACAATGAGCAGTTCTTC. It is translated as CASSPPTSSYNEQFF.

The rearrangement links TRBV24-1 to TRBJ1-5; 10 nucleotides line up with TRBD1. Trimming cost V 4 bases and J 5 bases; bases outside gene matches: 4. This CDR3 is 15 amino acids long. CDR1 KGHDR and CDR2 SFDVKD come from the germline V gene. The CDR3 is CATSDGQGVYQPQHF. The CDR3 region has the DNA TGTGCCACCAGTGACGGACAGGGGGTCTATCAGCCCCAGCATTTT.

V usage is TRBV28 and J usage is TRBJ1-5; 9 bases agree with TRBD1. From germline, CDR1 is MDHEN and CDR2 SYDVKM. The CDR3 loop spans 14 amino acids. V lost 7 bases and J lost 5; bases outside the gene matches: 6. DNA of the CDR3: TGTGCCAGCAACATGGACAGGGGCGATCAGCCCCAGCATTTT. Protein product: CASNMDRGDQPQHF.

The chain recombines TRBV10-1 with TRBJ2-1, with 10 bases lining up with TRBD2. J was trimmed by 7 bases and V by 4 bases; bases with no gene match: 7. Germline lookup yields CDR1 WNHNN and CDR2 SYGVQD (reference sequence). The CDR3 runs to 15 residues. The CDR3 here is CASSVLAGAENEQFF. DNA for the CDR3: TGCGCCAGCAGTGTGCTAGCGGGAGCGGAGAATGAGCAGTTCTTC.

The rearrangement uses TRBV27 and TRBJ2-3; 9 nucleotides agree with TRBD2. CDR1 and CDR2 (germline): MNHEY, SMNVEV (reference sequence). The ends lost 10 bases at V and 5 bases at J; junction bases unmatched: 13. CDR3 size: 15 residues. The CDR3 DNA reads as TGTGCCACCAGGTACTTAGCGGGAGTTAAAGATACGCAGTATTTT. This sequence encodes CATRYLAGVKDTQYF.

The rearrangement links TRBV27 to TRBJ1-2; D may be TRBD1 (5 bases). This CDR3 contains 13 residues. CDR1 MNHEY and CDR2 SMNVEV come from the germline V gene (reference sequence). The germline V and J ends were trimmed by 5 bases and 8 bases, with 15 bases remaining between them. This CDR3 reads CASSAPGLRGYTF. The CDR3 coding sequence is TGTGCCAGCAGTGCCCCAGGGTTAAGAGGCTACACCTTC.

This clone was picked up a small number of times. The chain joins TRBV28 to TRBJ2-7; unclear D gene. CDR1 is MDHEN and CDR2 is SYDVKM in the germline V gene. With 7 bases removed from V and 6 bases from J, the gap between germline ends came to 16 bases. The CDR3 spans 13 residues. For the CDR3, the DNA is TGTGCCAGCACTGTTATATTCCGCGGCGAGCAGTACTTC. Encoded protein: CASTVIFRGEQYF.

The genes are TRBV19 and TRBJ1-5, with D maybe TRBD1 (6 bases). CDR3 length equals 15 residues. Per the germline V gene, CDR1 is LNHDA and CDR2 is SQIVND (reference sequence). Trimming took off 1 base at V and 3 bases at J, with 10 bases between the two ends. CDR3 DNA: TGTGCCAGTAGTATAGGACAGGCTTTCAATCAGCCCCAGCATTTT. This sequence encodes CASSIGQAFNQPQHF.

V and J are TRBV13 and TRBJ2-2; TRBD2 agrees at 7 bases. The V gene end was trimmed by 5 bases and the J gene end by 4 bases; junction bases not matched to a gene: 7. Germline CDR1 reads PRHDT; CDR2 reads FYEKMQ (reference sequence). The CDR3 extends over 15 amino acids. CDR3 amino acids: CASSPQRGPTGELFF. The CDR3 bases are TGTGCCAGCAGCCCCCAGCGGGGACCCACCGGGGAGCTGTTTTTT.

The gene calls are TRBV28 and TRBJ2-7; the match to TRBD1 covers 12 bases. Germline V gene lookup returns CDR1 MDHEN and CDR2 SYDVKM. CDR3 size: 15 residues. V lost 6 bases to trimming and J lost 6 bases; unmatched junction nucleotides: 9. The CDR3 is CASSLYGTGGFEQYF. The CDR3 region has the DNA TGTGCCAGCAGCCTTTATGGGACAGGGGGCTTCGAGCAGTACTTC.

The chain carries TRBV11-3 and TRBJ2-3; 7 nucleotides align to TRBD1. Losses at the gene ends were 5 bases for V and 9 bases for J; bases not matched to a gene: 5. The CDR3 has 12 residues. Per germline, CDR1 SGHNT and CDR2 YENEEA. The CDR3 sequence: CASSPGQETQYF. CDR3 DNA sequence: TGTGCCAGCAGCCCCGGACAGGAGACGCAGTATTTT.

This sequence joins TRBV29-1 and TRBJ2-1; TRBD2 matches at 10 bases. Looked up from germline, CDR1 is SQVTM and CDR2 is ANQGSEA. With V trimmed by 0 bases and J by 15 bases, 11 bases remained unmatched. The CDR3 is made up of 14 amino acids. The chain's CDR3 is CSVEERLASGSAFF. CDR3 DNA: TGCAGCGTTGAAGAGAGGTTGGCTAGCGGGAGTGCGTTCTTC.

The chain recombines TRBV19 with TRBJ1-2; D call uncertain. Germline lookup yields CDR1 LNHDA and CDR2 SQIVND (reference sequence). Trimming took off 7 bases at V and 4 bases at J, with 19 bases between the two ends. This CDR3 spans 15 amino acids. In DNA form, the CDR3 reads TGTGCCAGTAATGTCGCGCGGACTACTGTCTATGGCTACACCTTC. Residues: CASNVARTTVYGYTF.

The gene calls are TRBV7-8 and TRBJ1-5, with 7 bases matching TRBD1. CDR1 is SGHVS and CDR2 is FQNEAQ in the germline V gene. Germline trimming cut 1 base from V and 7 bases from J; bases unmatched to any gene: 7. The CDR3 length is 15 residues. For the CDR3, the DNA is TGTGCCAGCAGCTTAGATCGCAGGGGGAACCAGCCCCAGCATTTT. It is translated as CASSLDRRGNQPQHF. Using reference TRBV7-8 and TRBJ1-5 for the parts outside the CDR3, the full variable domain is GAGVSQSPRYKVAKRGQDVALRCDPISGHVSLFWYQQALGQGPEFLTYFQNEAQLDKSGLPSDRFFAERPEGSVSTLKIQRTQQEDSAVYLCASSLDRRGNQPQHFGDGTRLSIL.

The chain carries TRBV27 and TRBJ1-5, with D tentatively TRBD1 (5 bases). V gave up 1 base and J gave up 2 bases, with 18 bases separating them. Germline V gene sequence: CDR1 MNHEY, CDR2 SMNVEV (reference sequence). The CDR3 loop spans 18 amino acids. The CDR3 nucleotides read TGTGCCAGCAGTTTATTGGGTGTTGGGGGGTTGCGCAATCAGCCCCAGCATTTT. Translated: CASSLLGVGGLRNQPQHF.

J is TRBJ1-2 and V is TRBV12-3 or TRBV12-4; TRBD1 might be the D (6 bases). V gave up 10 bases and J gave up 2 bases, with 14 bases separating them. CDR3 size: 13 residues. The CDR3 loop is CAIPGGANYGYTF. The DNA for the CDR3 is TGTGCCATCCCCGGGGGGGCCAACTATGGCTACACCTTC.

In this sample, this clone turned up once. Within the sample, other DNA sequences also encode this same CDR3. The chain uses TRBV19 and TRBJ2-1; D uncertain. Germline-derived CDR1 and CDR2 are LNHDA and SQIVND (reference sequence). V shed 9 bases and J shed 4 bases, with 4 bases lying between them. This CDR3 region has 10 residues. DNA for the CDR3: TGTGCCAGCGGGTACAATGAGCAGTTCTTC. As protein: CASGYNEQFF. Full variable domain (missing parts from reference TRBV19 and TRBJ2-1): DGGITQSPKYLFRKEGQNVTLSCEQNLNHDAMYWYRQDPGQGLRLIYYSQIVNDFQKGDIAEGYSVSREKKESFPLTVTSAQKNPTAFYLCASGYNEQFFGPGTRLTVL.

The genes are TRBV5-5 and TRBJ2-5; no firm D call. CDR1 is SGHKS, CDR2 YYEKEE, per germline (reference sequence). Trimming removed 2 bases at V and 5 bases at J, with 4 bases between. This CDR3 has 11 amino acids. The CDR3 nucleotides read TGTGCCAGCAGCTTCTCTGAGACCCAGTACTTC. Translated, it gives CASSFSETQYF.

The chain combines TRBV5-1 with TRBJ1-4, with a weak D call TRBD1 (6 bases). The germline V gene encodes CDR1 SGHRS and CDR2 YFSETQ. The CDR3 has 15 amino acids. V gave up 3 bases and J gave up 0 bases, with 9 bases separating them. CDR3 residues: CASSSDSATNEKLFF. The CDR3 DNA reads as TGCGCCAGCAGCTCGGACAGTGCAACTAATGAAAAACTGTTTTTT.

The J gene is TRBJ2-7, the V gene TRBV11-2; D unresolved. V was pared by 2 bases and J by 5 bases, with 13 bases between. The CDR3 is 14 amino acids. Germline V lookup: CDR1 SGHAT, CDR2 FQNNGV. CDR3 bases: TGTGCCAGCAGCTTATCGTGGTCTGGAGACGAGCAGTACTTC. Protein: CASSLSWSGDEQYF.

This clone was detected only once. This rearrangement joins TRBV7-7 to TRBJ1-4; 9 bases agree with TRBD1. From germline, CDR1 is SSHAT and CDR2 FNYEAQ (reference sequence). Losses at the gene ends were 5 bases for V and 6 bases for J; bases not matched to a gene: 10. This CDR3 spans 16 amino acids. The CDR3: CASSDSRTGVDEKLFF. CDR3 coding DNA: TGTGCCAGCAGCGACTCTCGGACAGGGGTAGATGAAAAACTGTTTTTT.

The chain links TRBV28 to TRBJ1-3; TRBD1 matches at 7 bases. The trim removed 7 bases at V and 3 bases at J, leaving 9 bases unmatched. The germline V gene encodes CDR1 MDHEN and CDR2 SYDVKM. CDR3 length: 15 residues. This CDR3 is CASTDMRGLGNTIYF. The CDR3 DNA is TGTGCCAGCACCGACATGAGGGGGCTTGGAAACACCATATATTTT.

The chain joins TRBV19 to TRBJ1-5; TRBD1 agrees at 7 bases. V gave up 6 bases and J gave up 3 bases; unmatched junction bases: 8. Looked up from germline, CDR1 is LNHDA and CDR2 is SQIVND (reference sequence). The CDR3 is 15 residues long. CDR3: CASSLQGNFNQPQHF. The CDR3 DNA sequence: TGTGCCAGTAGCCTACAGGGGAACTTCAATCAGCCCCAGCATTTT.

This clone showed up just once. The chain joins TRBV2 to TRBJ1-5; tentatively, D is TRBD1 (5 bases). The CDR3 loop spans 18 amino acids. CDR1 SNHLY and CDR2 FYNNEI come from the germline V gene. Trimming took 2 bases from V and 7 from J, leaving 24 bases between them. CDR3 nucleotides: TGTGCCAGCAGTGAATACTTGGGTTCGTCGGATCCAGGGCAGCCCCAGCATTTT. It codes for CASSEYLGSSDPGQPQHF.

The gene calls are TRBV10-3 and TRBJ2-1; a weak D match, TRBD2 (5 bases). CDR3 size: 10 residues. Looked up from germline, CDR1 is ENHRY and CDR2 is SYGVKD. The V gene lost 8 bases and the J gene lost 9 bases, with 8 bases spanning the gap. CDR3 nucleotides: TGTGCCATCGATGCGGGTGAGCAGTTCTTC. Protein: CAIDAGEQFF.

The chain uses TRBV19 and TRBJ1-2; TRBD1 aligns across 8 bases. V gave up 7 bases and J gave up 1 base; unmatched junction bases: 5. Germline V gene data show CDR1 as LNHDA and CDR2 as SQIVND (reference sequence). The CDR3 length is 14 residues. As DNA, the CDR3 is TGTGCCAGTATGCCCAGGGGGCGTAACTATGGCTACACCTTC. It specifies CASMPRGRNYGYTF.